Below, one T cell receptor beta chain is given with its context. Its antigen is not known. This record comes from a study of cytomegalovirus exposure and HLA in healthy donors. Notes on the study in general: It was found in a later analysis that first-cohort TCR clusters tended to co-occur in the 120 validation repertoires. Researchers counted around 180 TCR beta chains as cytomegalovirus-associated. The authors confirmed in vitro that a few CMV-associated chains were specific for CMV antigens.

TCRdb's table, derived via immunoSEQ multiplex PCR, lists solely in-frame clones and lacks some. The repertoire holds about 150,000 clones, with roughly nine tenths as singletons. The CDR3 spans 13 residues. Germline CDR1 and CDR2: SGHAT and FQNNGV. V dropped 3 bases and J dropped 2 bases, with 8 bases sitting between them. The sequence came from a woman aged 18-29 years in good health and CMV-seropositive. The chain recombines TRBV11-2 with TRBJ2-7; perhaps TRBD1 as D (6 bases). What was sequenced was PBMCs. The CDR3 loop reads CASSFRTAYEQYF. The CDR3 DNA reads as TGTGCCAGCAGCTTTCGGACAGCCTACGAGCAGTACTTC.